The rows below give T cell receptor beta chains drawn from one sample of a study of PD-1 blockade in classical Hodgkin lymphoma. TCRdb's copy holds only in-frame clones and misses some; the assay was immunoSEQ multiplex PCR. Here the sample spans some 96,000 clones, roughly 92% being singletons. The sample in question was peripheral blood mononuclear cells (PBMCs), obtained at baseline. Receptor source: a human donor with classical Hodgkin lymphoma. The CDR3 runs from the conserved cysteine through the conserved F or W. Each record gives: J gene, D gene, clone size, V gene, CDR3 protein, CDR3 DNA. The D gene is left open where the match is weak. A row's size may be missing; if present it is once, few, many or a size class.

TRBJ2-7 | . | . | TRBV5-6 | CASSLRASHEQYF | TGTGCCAGCAGCTTGAGGGCGTCCCACGAGCAGTACTTC
TRBJ2-7 | TRBD1 | . | TRBV4-1 | CASSPRDRTYEQYF | TGCGCCAGCAGCCCGCGGGACAGGACCTACGAGCAGTACTTC
TRBJ2-3 | . | . | TRBV18 | CASSRQTGPGTDTQYF | TGTGCCAGCTCACGGCAGACAGGACCGGGGACAGATACGCAGTATTTT
TRBJ2-2 | TRBD2 | . | TRBV2 | CASSDLSPAGGTDTGELFF | TGTGCCAGCAGTGATCTCAGTCCAGCGGGAGGTACGGACACCGGGGAGCTGTTTTTT
TRBJ2-3 | . | . | TRBV11-3 | CASSLGVTDTQYF | TGTGCCAGCAGCTTAGGAGTTACAGATACGCAGTATTTT
TRBJ1-2 | . | once | TRBV11-2 | CASSAGLFYGYTF | TGTGCCAGCAGCGCGGGACTCTTCTATGGCTACACCTTC
TRBJ2-1 | TRBD2 | . | TRBV7-9 | CASITLGLAGANEQFF | TGTGCCAGCATCACCCTGGGACTAGCGGGAGCCAATGAGCAGTTCTTC
TRBJ2-1 | TRBD2 | . | TRBV4-1 | CASSHPGLAGGPNYNEQFF | TGCGCCAGCAGCCACCCCGGACTAGCGGGAGGGCCCAACTACAATGAGCAGTTCTTC
TRBJ1-3 | . | . | TRBV9 | CASSYRVSGNTIYF | TGTGCCAGCAGCTACAGGGTCTCTGGAAACACCATATATTTT
TRBJ2-1 | . | . | TRBV11-2 | CASSLGRVMVNEQFF | TGTGCCAGCAGCTTAGGCAGGGTAATGGTAAATGAGCAGTTCTTC
TRBJ2-7 | TRBD2 | few | TRBV15 | CATSRDVGRGEQYF | TGTGCCACCAGCAGAGATGTAGGGAGGGGCGAGCAGTACTTC
TRBJ2-1 | . | . | TRBV25-1 | CASSAFRDFSYNEQFF | TGTGCCAGCAGTGCTTTCCGGGACTTCTCCTACAATGAGCAGTTCTTC
TRBJ2-6 | . | . | TRBV6-4 | CASRHMQTGSGANVLTF | TGTGCCAGCAGACATATGCAAACAGGGTCTGGGGCCAACGTCCTGACTTTC
TRBJ1-2 | . | . | TRBV9 | CASSVEEGPGNGYTF | TGTGCCAGCAGCGTAGAGGAGGGTCCCGGTAATGGCTACACCTTC
TRBJ1-3 | . | . | TRBV5-1 | CASSLVAGVASGNTIYF | TGCGCCAGCAGCTTGGTGGCAGGGGTGGCCTCTGGAAACACCATATATTTT
TRBJ1-2 | . | . | TRBV11-2 | CASSLSRQDPRGYTF | TGTGCCAGCAGCTTATCCCGCCAGGACCCGCGTGGCTACACCTTC
TRBJ2-1 | . | once | TRBV30 | CAWSQDNEQFF | TGTGCCTGGAGCCAGGACAATGAGCAGTTCTTC
TRBJ2-7 | TRBD1 | . | TRBV7-9 | CASSFPGQTAYEQYF | TGTGCCAGCAGCTTTCCGGGACAGACTGCCTACGAGCAGTACTTC
TRBJ2-7 | TRBD2 | . | TRBV6-5 | CASSAIAGNSYEQYF | TGTGCCAGCAGTGCGATAGCGGGCAACTCCTACGAGCAGTACTTC
TRBJ2-3 | . | . | TRBV10-3 | CAIRPTQTDTQYF | TGTGCCATCAGGCCGACACAGACAGATACGCAGTATTTT
TRBJ2-1 | . | . | TRBV30 | CAWTPSDEQFF | TGTGCCTGGACCCCATCGGATGAGCAGTTCTTC
TRBJ2-5 | . | . | TRBV10-1 | CASSENYWETQYF | TGCGCCAGCAGTGAAAACTATTGGGAGACCCAGTACTTC
TRBJ2-3 | . | . | TRBV7-9 | CASSYDYRTDTQYF | TGTGCCAGCAGCTATGACTACCGCACAGATACGCAGTATTTT
TRBJ2-7 | . | . | TRBV29-1 | CSVVYTYEQYF | TGCAGCGTTGTTTATACCTACGAGCAGTACTTC
TRBJ2-5 | . | . | TRBV5-8 | CASSPSMGGGETQYF | TGTGCCAGCAGCCCCTCCATGGGAGGGGGAGAGACCCAGTACTTC
TRBJ2-3 | TRBD2 | . | TRBV18 | CASSPASGRTRTDTQYF | TGTGCCAGCTCACCGGCTAGCGGGAGGACCCGCACAGATACGCAGTATTTT